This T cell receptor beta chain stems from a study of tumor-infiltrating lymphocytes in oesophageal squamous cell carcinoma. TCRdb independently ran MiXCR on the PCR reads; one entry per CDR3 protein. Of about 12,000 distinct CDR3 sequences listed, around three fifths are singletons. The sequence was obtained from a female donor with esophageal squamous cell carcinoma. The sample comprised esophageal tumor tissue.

CDR3 amino acids: CASSFVRDQETQYF. In DNA, the CDR3 is TGTGCCAGCAGTTTCGTCAGGGACCAAGAGACCCAGTACTTC. J is TRBJ2-5 and V is TRBV28; D might be TRBD1 (5 bases). The germline gives CDR1 MDHEN, CDR2 SYDVKM. This CDR3 has 14 amino acids. V gave up 3 bases and J gave up 0 bases, with 8 bases separating them.